The 17 T cell receptor beta chains below all came from one sample that was sequenced in a study of T cells expressing NK-cell markers. Each CDR3 protein gets one entry in TCRdb, which reprocessed the 5' RACE reads and gives no DNA. This sample lists under 500,000 distinct CDR3 sequences; its ten largest clones have 7.3%. Sequencing used blood T cells: a sorted CD56 or NKG2C T cell subset, CD4+ or CD8+ T cells, or bulk PBMC T cells (not recorded which). The receptor source for this set is a woman aged 18 to 75 in good health.

The chain combines TRBV11-2 with TRBJ1-5. Per germline, CDR1 SGHAT and CDR2 FQNNGV. The CDR3 length is 13 residues. The CDR3 region is CASSDWLNQPQHF.

The gene calls are TRBV28 and TRBJ2-5. The CDR3 extends over 13 amino acids. CDR1 and CDR2 from the germline V gene are MDHEN and SYDVKM. CDR3 sequence reads: CASSFSVQETQYF.

The gene calls are TRBV5-5 and TRBJ1-2; as DNA is missing, the TRBD1 call by TCRdb cannot be tested. Germline V gene sequence: CDR1 SGHKS, CDR2 YYEKEE (reference sequence). The CDR3 sequence is 15 residues long. Here the CDR3 reads CASSFRTGGDYGYTF.

V gene TRBV7-3 combines with J gene TRBJ1-1. Germline V lookup: CDR1 SGHTA, CDR2 FQGTGA. The CDR3 has 16 residues. The CDR3 sequence is CASSLGSAIMNTEAFF.

The chain joins TRBV4-3 to TRBJ1-5; TCRdb reports TRBD1, a call that lacks DNA to check it against. The CDR3 runs to 15 residues. CDR1 is LGHNA, CDR2 YSLEER, per germline. CDR3 region: CASSQATGRGQPQHF.

The rearrangement uses TRBV12-3 or TRBV12-4 and TRBJ2-2. The CDR3 spans 14 residues. The CDR3 is CASSLRWNTGELFF.

V usage is TRBV20-1 and J usage is TRBJ2-7; TCRdb calls TRBD2, which cannot be checked without DNA. CDR3 size: 15 residues. The germline V gene encodes CDR1 DFQATT and CDR2 SNEGSKA (reference sequence). This CDR3 reads CSAIAPEAGTYEQYF.

The genes are TRBV27 and TRBJ2-7; TCRdb gives TRBD1 as the D gene, but with no DNA this cannot be confirmed. CDR1 MNHEY and CDR2 SMNVEV come from the germline V gene (reference sequence). The CDR3 consists of 14 residues. The CDR3 reads CASRPLTGFEEQYF.

The CDR3 region is CASSPRGENYGYTF. The chain is built from TRBV5-1 and TRBJ1-2; the TCRdb D gene call, TRBD1, has no DNA to confirm it. This CDR3 contains 14 residues. Looked up from germline, CDR1 is SGHRS and CDR2 is YFSETQ.

The chain recombines TRBV7-9 with TRBJ1-6. The CDR3 runs to 14 residues. Per the germline V gene, CDR1 is SEHNR and CDR2 is FQNEAQ (reference sequence). The CDR3 here is CASGNPGTWSPLHF.

V gene TRBV18 combines with J gene TRBJ2-3; TCRdb indicates TRBD2, and absent DNA this call remains unverified. Germline-derived CDR1 and CDR2 are KGHSH and LQKENI. The CDR3 is 15 amino acids. The CDR3 sequence: CASSPPDGRTRTQYF. Based on the CDR3 plus reference TRBV18 and TRBJ2-3, the full variable domain is NAGVMQNPRHLVRRRGQEARLRCSPMKGHSHVYWYRQLPEEGLKFMVYLQKENIIDESGMPKERFSAEFPKEGPSILRIQQVVRGDSAAYFCASSPPDGRTRTQYFGPGTRLTVL.

The chain joins TRBV7-3 to TRBJ2-2. The length of the CDR3 is 15 residues. Germline lookup yields CDR1 SGHTA and CDR2 FQGTGA. The CDR3 loop is CASSLTWPDTGELFF. The variable domain in full, completed from reference TRBV7-3 and TRBJ2-2, reads GAGVSQTPSNKVTEKGKYVELRCDPISGHTALYWYRQSLGQGPEFLIYFQGTGAADDSGLPNDRFFAVRPEGSVSTLKIQRTERGDSAVYLCASSLTWPDTGELFFGEGSRLTVL.

The chain has TRBV19 and TRBJ2-5; TCRdb's D gene call, TRBD1, goes unchecked for lack of DNA. The CDR3 sequence is 14 residues long. Germline loops: CDR1 LNHDA, CDR2 SQIVND (reference sequence). CDR3 in amino acids: CASKLGTGMETQYF.

This chain uses TRBV4-3 with TRBJ1-1. Germline assignment: CDR1 LGHNA and CDR2 YSLEER. The CDR3 extends over 14 amino acids. CDR3 region: CASSQDGPLTEAFF.

The chain's CDR3 is CASSPSGGTDTQYF. The gene calls are TRBV7-3 and TRBJ2-3; TCRdb reports TRBD2, a call that lacks DNA to check it against. CDR3 length: 14 amino acids. Germline V gene data show CDR1 as SGHTA and CDR2 as FQGTGA.

This chain joins TRBV2 and TRBJ2-3; TCRdb's assignment of TRBD2 cannot be checked, as there is no DNA. Germline V gene data show CDR1 as SNHLY and CDR2 as FYNNEI. The CDR3 length is 15 residues. CDR3 in amino acids: CASHLVGGGADTQYF.

This chain connects TRBV18 to TRBJ2-3. This CDR3 has 15 residues. Germline V lookup: CDR1 KGHSH, CDR2 LQKENI. The CDR3 spells CASSPPFPRTDTQYF.